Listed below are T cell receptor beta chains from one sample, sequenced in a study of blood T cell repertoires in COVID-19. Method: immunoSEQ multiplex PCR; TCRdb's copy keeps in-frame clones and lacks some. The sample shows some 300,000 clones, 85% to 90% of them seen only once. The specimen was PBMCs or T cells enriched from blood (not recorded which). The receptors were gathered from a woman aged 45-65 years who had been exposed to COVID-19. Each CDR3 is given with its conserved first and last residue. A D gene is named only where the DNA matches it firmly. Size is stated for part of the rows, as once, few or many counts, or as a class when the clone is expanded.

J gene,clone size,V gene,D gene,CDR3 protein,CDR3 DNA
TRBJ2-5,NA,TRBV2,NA,CASSDPGISLETQYF,TGTGCCAGCAGTGATCCAGGGATTAGTCTAGAGACCCAGTACTTC
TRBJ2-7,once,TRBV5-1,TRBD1,CASRPGQGPYEQYF,TGCGCCAGCAGGCCGGGACAGGGACCCTACGAGCAGTACTTC
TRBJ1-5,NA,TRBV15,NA,CATSRGLDNQPQHF,TGTGCCACCTCTAGGGGTTTGGACAATCAGCCCCAGCATTTT
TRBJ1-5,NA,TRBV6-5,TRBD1,CASGGGQGSYQPQHF,TGTGCCAGCGGAGGGGGACAGGGCTCGTATCAGCCCCAGCATTTT
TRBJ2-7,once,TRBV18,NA,CASSRGPWYEQYF,TGTGCCAGCTCACGAGGGCCTTGGTACGAGCAGTACTTC
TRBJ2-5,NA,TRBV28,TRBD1,CASSRGQGGKMAQYF,TGTGCCAGCAGTCGAGGACAGGGGGGAAAGATGGCCCAGTACTTC
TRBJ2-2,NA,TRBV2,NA,CASSEGPLNTGELFF,TGTGCCAGCAGTGAGGGGCCGCTGAACACCGGGGAGCTGTTTTTT
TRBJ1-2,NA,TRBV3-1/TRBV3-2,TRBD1,CASSQFRTGVRGGYTF,TGTGCCAGCAGCCAGTTTCGAACAGGGGTCCGGGGAGGCTACACCTTC
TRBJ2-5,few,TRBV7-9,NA,CASSLNGNHQETQYF,TGTGCCAGCAGCTTAAACGGGAACCACCAAGAGACCCAGTACTTC
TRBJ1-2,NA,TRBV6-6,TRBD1,CASRPGTANPYGYTF,TGTGCCAGCAGACCCGGGACAGCCAATCCATATGGCTACACCTTC
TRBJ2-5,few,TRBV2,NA,CASSALSSLETQYF,TGTGCCAGCAGTGCTCTCTCGAGCTTGGAGACCCAGTACTTC
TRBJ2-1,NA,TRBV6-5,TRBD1,CASSLYTGANEQFF,TGTGCCAGCAGTTTGTATACAGGGGCCAATGAGCAGTTCTTC
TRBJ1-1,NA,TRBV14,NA,CASSQEGTGLATEAFF,TGTGCCAGCAGCCAAGAAGGAACAGGGCTAGCCACTGAAGCTTTCTTT
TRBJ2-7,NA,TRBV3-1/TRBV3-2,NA,CASSHSKTGFPRYYYEQYF,TGTGCCAGCAGCCACAGTAAGACAGGTTTCCCTCGCTACTACTACGAGCAGTACTTC
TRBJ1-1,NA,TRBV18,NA,CASLRELNTEAFF,TGTGCCAGCTTGCGGGAATTGAACACTGAAGCTTTCTTT
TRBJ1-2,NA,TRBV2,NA,CASSEIAGGGYTF,TGTGCCAGCAGTGAAATTGCCGGGGGTGGCTACACCTTC
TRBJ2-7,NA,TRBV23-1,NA,CARGEGSYEQYF,TGCGCCAGGGGAGAAGGATCCTACGAGCAGTACTTC
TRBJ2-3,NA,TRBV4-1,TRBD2,CASSQESAGVTDTQYF,TGCGCCAGCAGCCAAGAGTCCGCGGGGGTCACAGATACGCAGTATTTT
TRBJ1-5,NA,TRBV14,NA,CASSPRGAGNQPQHF,TGTGCCAGCAGCCCACGGGGGGCCGGCAATCAGCCCCAGCATTTT
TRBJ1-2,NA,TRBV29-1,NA,CSDWTEEGYGYTF,TGCAGCGATTGGACAGAAGAGGGCTATGGCTACACCTTC
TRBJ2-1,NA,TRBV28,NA,CASRTIGVYNEQFF,TGTGCCAGCAGGACTATCGGGGTATACAATGAGCAGTTCTTC
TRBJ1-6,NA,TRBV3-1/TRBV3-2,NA,CASSQVQAGSPLHF,TGTGCCAGCAGCCAAGTACAGGCTGGTTCACCCCTCCACTTT
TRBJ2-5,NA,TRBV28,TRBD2,CASSDSGGAQETQYF,TGTGCCAGTTCAGATAGCGGGGGGGCACAAGAGACCCAGTACTTC
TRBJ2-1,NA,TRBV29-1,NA,CSVGLPTGRHEQFF,TGCAGCGTTGGACTCCCGACAGGGAGGCATGAGCAGTTCTTC
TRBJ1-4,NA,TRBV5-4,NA,CASSFGGNEKLFF,TGTGCCAGCAGCTTTGGAGGAAATGAAAAACTGTTTTTT
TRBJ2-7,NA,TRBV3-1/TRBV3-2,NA,CASSQAAPSYEQYF,TGTGCCAGCAGCCAGGCGGCACCTTCCTACGAGCAGTACTTC
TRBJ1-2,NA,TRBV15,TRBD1,CATQRQGPGYGYTF,TGTGCCACACAACGACAGGGGCCGGGATATGGCTACACCTTC
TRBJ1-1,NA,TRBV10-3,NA,CAINPGGVAEAFF,TGTGCCATCAACCCGGGGGGAGTCGCTGAAGCTTTCTTT
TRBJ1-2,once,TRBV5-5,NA,CASRESPLRGNGYTF,TGTGCCAGCAGGGAATCCCCCCTCCGCGGGAATGGCTACACCTTC
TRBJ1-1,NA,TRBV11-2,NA,CASTQGGTEAFF,TGTGCCAGTACACAGGGCGGCACTGAAGCTTTCTTT
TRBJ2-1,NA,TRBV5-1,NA,CASSTGTSYNEQFF,TGCGCCAGCAGCACAGGGACATCCTACAATGAGCAGTTCTTC
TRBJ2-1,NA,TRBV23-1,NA,CASRPSSSGFVDNEQFF,TGCGCCAGCAGACCCAGCAGTTCGGGATTTGTGGACAATGAGCAGTTCTTC
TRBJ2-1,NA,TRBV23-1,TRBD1,CASSHHPGTGKGYNEQFF,TGCGCCAGCAGTCACCACCCCGGGACAGGGAAGGGCTACAATGAGCAGTTCTTC
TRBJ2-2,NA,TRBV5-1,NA,CASSSSGSTGELFF,TGCGCCAGCAGCTCGTCAGGGTCCACCGGGGAGCTGTTTTTT
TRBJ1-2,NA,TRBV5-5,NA,CASSLSGVVVPYGYTF,TGTGCCAGCAGCTTGTCGGGGGTTGTTGTCCCCTATGGCTACACCTTC
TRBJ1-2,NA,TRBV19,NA,CASSGRVSGGYTF,TGTGCCAGTAGCGGGAGGGTTTCCGGTGGCTACACCTTC
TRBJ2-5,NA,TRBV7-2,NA,CASSLAGRGGGETQYF,TGTGCCAGCAGCTTAGCGGGGCGGGGAGGCGGAGAGACCCAGTACTTC
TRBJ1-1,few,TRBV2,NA,CASDDSIQAFF,TGTGCCAGTGATGACAGCATCCAAGCTTTCTTT
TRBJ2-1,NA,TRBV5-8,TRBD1,CASSFRRDRGYEQFF,TGTGCCAGCAGCTTTCGACGCGACAGGGGATATGAGCAGTTCTTC
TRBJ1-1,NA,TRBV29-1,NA,CSVGWTQNTEAFF,TGCAGCGTTGGATGGACACAGAACACTGAAGCTTTCTTT
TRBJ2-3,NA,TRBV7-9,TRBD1,CASSGGQGFPSWDTQYF,TGTGCCAGCAGCGGAGGACAGGGTTTCCCCTCATGGGATACGCAGTATTTT
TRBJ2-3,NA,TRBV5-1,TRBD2,CASSLRLAGGPSTDTQYF,TGCGCCAGCAGCTTGAGGCTAGCGGGGGGTCCTAGCACAGATACGCAGTATTTT
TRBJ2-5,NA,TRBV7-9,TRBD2,CASSPGGGNRETQYF,TGTGCCAGCAGCCCGGGAGGGGGGAATAGGGAGACCCAGTACTTC
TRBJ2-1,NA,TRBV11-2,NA,CASSPQGALGRNEQFF,TGTGCCAGCAGCCCTCAGGGCGCCCTAGGGAGGAATGAGCAGTTCTTC
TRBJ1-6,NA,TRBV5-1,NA,CASSLALQKFSPLHF,TGCGCCAGCAGCTTGGCCCTACAGAAATTCTCACCCCTCCACTTT
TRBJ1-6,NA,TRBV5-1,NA,CASSFFRENNSPLHF,TGCGCCAGCAGCTTTTTTCGAGAAAATAATTCACCCCTCCACTTT
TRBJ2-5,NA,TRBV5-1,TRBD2,CASSLMTSGAQETQYF,TGCGCCAGCAGCCTGATGACTAGCGGGGCGCAAGAGACCCAGTACTTC
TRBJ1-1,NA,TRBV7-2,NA,CASSSPGQRSEAFF,TGTGCCAGCAGCTCCCCGGGACAACGGAGTGAAGCTTTCTTT
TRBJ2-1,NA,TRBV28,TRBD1,CASSFFPPTGSSYNEQFF,TGTGCCAGCAGTTTCTTCCCGCCGACAGGGAGTTCCTACAATGAGCAGTTCTTC